These T cell receptor beta chains were read from a single sample in a study of T-cell reconstitution after alpha-beta-depleted transplantation in children. MiXCR, applied by TCRdb to the PCR reads, yields one record per CDR3 protein. The sample shows about 340,000 distinct CDR3 sequences, approximately 12% of them seen only once. The sample here was PBMCs, taken from the stem cell graft. The receptors here all came from a human donor who donated a stem cell graft to a child with Fanconi anemia. Each CDR3 is given with its conserved first and last residue. D genes are given only for firm matches. The size of a clone is reported for some rows only, either as once, few or many, or as a class for expanded clones.

D,size,J,V,CDR3,DNA
-,-,TRBJ2-5,TRBV28,CASSLGRVNVGGTQYF,TGTGCCAGCAGTTTAGGCAGGGTAAACGTTGGCGGGACCCAGTACTTC
-,many,TRBJ2-5,TRBV4-3,CASSQVQALGETQYF,TGCGCCAGCAGCCAAGTCCAAGCGTTGGGGGAGACCCAGTACTTC
TRBD2,-,TRBJ2-3,TRBV4-2,CASSPPEASGASTDTQYF,TGTGCCAGCAGCCCCCCTGAGGCTAGCGGGGCTAGCACAGATACGCAGTATTTT
-,many,TRBJ1-2,TRBV5-6,CASSYSGVNYGYTF,TGTGCCAGCAGCTACTCAGGCGTAAACTATGGCTACACCTTC
TRBD1,many,TRBJ2-1,TRBV28,CASSFFLDREDNEQFF,TGTGCCAGCAGTTTCTTCCTGGACAGGGAAGACAATGAGCAGTTCTTC
TRBD1,-,TRBJ2-2,TRBV7-9,CASSLWQGASGELFF,TGTGCCAGCAGCTTATGGCAGGGGGCTAGCGGGGAGCTGTTTTTT
TRBD1,many,TRBJ1-1,TRBV20-1,CGLQGAGNTEAFF,TGCGGTTTACAGGGGGCAGGGAACACTGAAGCTTTCTTT
-,few,TRBJ1-1,TRBV19,CASRRSQGEAFF,TGTGCCAGTAGGAGGTCACAGGGTGAAGCTTTCTTT
TRBD1,-,TRBJ1-2,TRBV5-1,CASSLTGQAANYGYTF,TGCGCCAGCAGCCTGACAGGACAGGCAGCTAACTATGGCTACACCTTC
TRBD2,many,TRBJ2-5,TRBV5-1,CASSDRTSGGETQYF,TGCGCCAGCAGCGATCGGACTAGCGGGGGTGAGACCCAGTACTTC
TRBD1,-,TRBJ2-1,TRBV10-3,CAITDPGQVDNEQFF,TGTGCCATCACTGATCCGGGACAGGTTGACAATGAGCAGTTCTTC
TRBD1,-,TRBJ1-5,TRBV20-1,CSALTGGRNQPQHF,TGCAGTGCACTGACAGGGGGGCGAAATCAGCCCCAGCATTTT
-,few,TRBJ2-5,TRBV7-2,CASSLLSWETQYF,TGTGCCAGCAGCTTACTCTCCTGGGAGACCCAGTACTTC
TRBD2,-,TRBJ2-1,TRBV7-2,CASSFSGSVNEQFF,TGTGCCAGCAGCTTCAGCGGGAGTGTGAATGAGCAGTTCTTC
-,-,TRBJ1-1,TRBV2,CASSEAGGYTEAFF,TGTGCCAGCAGTGAAGCGGGGGGCTATACTGAAGCTTTCTTT
-,few,TRBJ1-1,TRBV5-1,CASSWGHNTEAFF,TGCGCCAGCAGCTGGGGACACAACACTGAAGCTTTCTTT
-,few,TRBJ1-5,TRBV20-1,CSAGLLGGGGQPQHF,TGCAGTGCTGGCCTCCTTGGTGGGGGAGGTCAGCCCCAGCATTTT
-,few,TRBJ2-5,TRBV15,CATSRGGGQETQYF,TGTGCCACCAGCAGAGGAGGGGGGCAAGAGACCCAGTACTTC
-,-,TRBJ1-1,TRBV25-1,CASRGLNLEAFF,TGTGCCAGCAGGGGCCTAAACCTCGAAGCTTTCTTT
TRBD2,many,TRBJ2-3,TRBV20-1,CSAAYGTSGFSSTDTQYF,TGCAGTGCTGCCTACGGGACTAGCGGCTTCTCTAGCACAGATACGCAGTATTTT
TRBD1,-,TRBJ2-3,TRBV6-5,CASSYKGTDGTDTQYF,TGTGCCAGCAGTTACAAGGGGACAGACGGCACAGATACGCAGTATTTT
TRBD1,few,TRBJ1-1,TRBV20-1,CSATGTGGTEAFF,TGCAGTGCTACCGGGACAGGGGGCACTGAAGCTTTCTTT
-,many,TRBJ2-7,TRBV7-9,CASSPLGVEGSYEQYF,TGTGCCAGCAGCCCCCTTGGGGTGGAGGGATCCTACGAGCAGTACTTC
TRBD2,-,TRBJ2-1,TRBV4-1,CASSQDGGGGVSYNEQFF,TGCGCCAGCAGCCAAGATGGGGGCGGGGGGGTCTCCTACAATGAGCAGTTCTTC
TRBD1,few,TRBJ2-7,TRBV4-3,CASSHLGQGNYEQYF,TGCGCCAGCAGTCACCTAGGACAGGGGAATTACGAGCAGTACTTC
-,many,TRBJ1-1,TRBV29-1,CSVVARGLEAFF,TGCAGCGTTGTAGCACGGGGGCTTGAAGCTTTCTTT
-,-,TRBJ2-5,TRBV5-6,CASSFLYSNKGTQETQYF,TGTGCCAGCAGCTTCCTCTACAGCAACAAAGGTACTCAAGAGACCCAGTACTTC
TRBD1,few,TRBJ1-1,TRBV5-1,CASRTGTGVAEAFF,TGCGCCAGCAGGACCGGGACAGGGGTTGCTGAAGCTTTCTTT
-,many,TRBJ1-5,TRBV7-2,CASSAGTRENQPQHF,TGTGCCAGCAGCGCGGGAACAAGGGAGAATCAGCCCCAGCATTTT
-,many,TRBJ2-5,TRBV6-5,CASSSHSNLETQYF,TGTGCCAGCAGTTCTCATAGCAATCTTGAGACCCAGTACTTC
-,few,TRBJ2-5,TRBV20-1,CSANRRETQYF,TGCAGTGCTAATAGGAGAGAGACCCAGTACTTC
-,few,TRBJ2-4,TRBV11-2,CASSLDAGRLAKNIQYF,TGTGCCAGCAGCTTAGATGCCGGCAGGTTAGCCAAAAACATTCAGTACTTC
-,few,TRBJ2-7,TRBV20-1,CSVFPGSTIYEQYF,TGCAGTGTCTTCCCCGGGAGCACAATCTACGAGCAGTACTTC
-,-,TRBJ1-2,TRBV5-1,CASSSTMDGYAF,TGCGCCAGCAGCTCGACGATGGATGGCTACGCCTTC
-,few,TRBJ1-5,TRBV10-3,CAISRQGVNQPQHF,TGTGCCATCAGTCGACAAGGGGTCAATCAGCCCCAGCATTTT